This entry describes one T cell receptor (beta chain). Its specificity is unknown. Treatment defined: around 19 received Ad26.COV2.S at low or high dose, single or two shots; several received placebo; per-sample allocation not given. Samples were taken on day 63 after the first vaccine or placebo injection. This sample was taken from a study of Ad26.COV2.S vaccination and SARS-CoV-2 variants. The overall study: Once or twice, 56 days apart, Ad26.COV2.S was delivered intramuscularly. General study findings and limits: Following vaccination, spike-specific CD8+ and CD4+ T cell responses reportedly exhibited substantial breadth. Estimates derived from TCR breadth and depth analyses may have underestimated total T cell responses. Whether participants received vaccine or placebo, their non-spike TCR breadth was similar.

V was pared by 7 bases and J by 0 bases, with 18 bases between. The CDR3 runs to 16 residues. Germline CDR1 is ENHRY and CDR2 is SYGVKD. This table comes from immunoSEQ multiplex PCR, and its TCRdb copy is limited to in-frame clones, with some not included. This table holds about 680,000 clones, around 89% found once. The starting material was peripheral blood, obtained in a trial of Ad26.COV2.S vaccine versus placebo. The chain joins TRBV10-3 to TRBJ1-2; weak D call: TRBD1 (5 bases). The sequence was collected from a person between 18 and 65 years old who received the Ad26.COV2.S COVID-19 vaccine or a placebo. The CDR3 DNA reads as TGTGCCATCACCCAATTCCAGGGCGCCTCTAACTATGGCTACACCTTC. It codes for CAITQFQGASNYGYTF.